This is a list of T cell receptor beta chains from one sample in a study of shared clonotypes between healthy human individuals. Clones were read by immunoSEQ multiplex PCR, and TCRdb kept only the in-frame ones, dropping some. The repertoire holds nearly 750,000 clones, with 72% as singletons. Sequencing was carried out using memory CD4+ T cells sorted from blood. Receptor source: a woman in her twenties or thirties in good health. The CDR3 runs from the conserved cysteine through the conserved F or W. The order of the fields is D gene, clone size, CDR3 length, J gene, V gene, CDR3 protein, CDR3 DNA. A D gene is named only where the DNA matches it firmly. Clone size appears in some rows only: once, few, many, or a class for an expanded clone.

.,.,15,TRBJ1-3,TRBV10-2,CASSLDPATGNTIYF,TGCGCCAGCAGTTTGGACCCCGCGACTGGAAACACCATATATTTT
TRBD1,many,15,TRBJ2-6,TRBV6-5,CASSWGQPGANVLTF,TGTGCCAGCAGTTGGGGACAGCCTGGGGCCAACGTCCTGACTTTC
TRBD1,.,13,TRBJ2-1,TRBV18,CASSPMDRDEQFF,TGTGCCAGCTCACCAATGGACAGGGATGAGCAGTTCTTC
.,once,14,TRBJ1-3,TRBV25-1,CASSESAGGNTIYF,TGTGCCAGCAGTGAATCGGCAGGGGGAAACACCATATATTTT
.,.,14,TRBJ2-4,TRBV4-2,CASSQALRENIQYF,TGTGCCAGCAGCCAAGCATTACGGGAAAACATTCAGTACTTC
.,.,15,TRBJ2-2,TRBV11-2,CASSPQRGHTGELFF,TGTGCCAGCAGCCCCCAGCGAGGGCACACCGGGGAGCTGTTTTTT
.,.,11,TRBJ2-3,TRBV20-1,CKAANADTQYF,TGCAAGGCTGCAAACGCAGATACGCAGTATTTT
.,.,13,TRBJ2-7,TRBV15,CATGTTPVGEQYF,TGTGCCACCGGTACAACCCCGGTCGGCGAGCAGTACTTC
TRBD1,many,15,TRBJ1-2,TRBV7-2,CASSLARTGLYGYTF,TGTGCCAGCAGCTTAGCTAGGACAGGACTCTATGGCTACACCTTC
.,few,14,TRBJ2-1,TRBV6-6,CASTPHKGSSEQFF,TGTGCCAGCACCCCTCATAAGGGCAGCAGTGAGCAGTTCTTC
.,.,11,TRBJ2-7,TRBV7-9,CASTNDYEQYF,TGTGCCAGCACCAATGACTACGAGCAGTACTTC
TRBD2,.,15,TRBJ2-3,TRBV10-1,CASSDGRVGADTQYF,TGCGCCAGCAGTGACGGGAGGGTTGGAGCAGATACGCAGTATTTT
.,.,16,TRBJ2-6,TRBV18,CATAARSRDGANVLTF,TGTGCCACTGCGGCTAGGTCGCGGGATGGGGCCAACGTCCTGACTTTC
.,few,20,TRBJ2-2,TRBV12-1,CASSSRGDLGGVPNTGELFF,TGTGCCAGCAGCTCTCGGGGAGACTTAGGGGGGGTCCCGAACACCGGGGAGCTGTTTTTT
TRBD2,.,19,TRBJ2-6,TRBV5-4,CASSPGGLAGGGGANVLTF,TGTGCCAGCAGCCCCGGGGGACTAGCGGGAGGAGGTGGGGCCAACGTCCTGACTTTC
.,many,16,TRBJ1-1,TRBV30,CAWSFVTGRANTEAFF,TGTGCCTGGAGTTTCGTGACAGGACGTGCGAACACTGAAGCTTTCTTT
.,once,15,TRBJ2-3,TRBV15,CATSRDLGVGDTQYF,TGTGCCACCAGCAGAGATCTAGGGGTAGGAGATACGCAGTATTTT
.,.,12,TRBJ1-5,TRBV2,CASSEVLGPQHF,TGTGCCAGCAGTGAAGTTCTGGGGCCCCAGCATTTT
TRBD2,few,16,TRBJ2-2,TRBV30,CAWSVAGLSDTGELFF,TGTGCCTGGAGTGTAGCGGGACTATCCGACACCGGGGAGCTGTTTTTT
.,few,15,TRBJ2-4,TRBV5-1,CASSPWEVAKNIQYF,TGCGCCAGCAGCCCCTGGGAAGTAGCCAAAAACATTCAGTACTTC
TRBD1,.,14,TRBJ2-5,TRBV10-2,CASFPTQTGETQYF,TGCGCCAGCTTCCCGACTCAGACAGGGGAGACCCAGTACTTC
TRBD2,.,16,TRBJ2-2,TRBV11-2,CASSSLAGGPTGELFF,TGTGCCAGCAGCTCCTTAGCGGGAGGGCCCACCGGGGAGCTGTTTTTT